Shown below are 29 T cell receptor beta chains from a single sample sequenced in a study of patients and donors after allogeneic stem cell transplantation. MiXCR was run by TCRdb on the RT-PCR reads, yielding one entry per CDR3 protein. The sample consists of roughly 940,000 distinct CDR3 sequences, about a sixth of them appearing once. Sequencing input: blood, either unsorted or a sorted T cell fraction (not recorded which). These receptors originate from a human donor who was either an allogeneic HSCT recipient or a stem cell or donor lymphocyte infusion donor (not recorded which). It is not recorded whose cells these are; they may come from a transplant donor.

The chain links TRBV2 to TRBJ2-3, with D unresolved. This CDR3 comprises 12 residues. V dropped 7 bases and J dropped 2 bases, with 7 bases sitting between them. The germline V gene has CDR1 SNHLY and CDR2 FYNNEI. CDR3 region: CASKRLTDTQYF. DNA for the CDR3: TGTGCCAGCAAGCGACTCACAGATACGCAGTATTTT. The full variable domain, rest sourced from reference TRBV2 and TRBJ2-3, is EPEVTQTPSHQVTQMGQEVILRCVPISNHLYFYWYRQILGQKVEFLVSFYNNEISEKSEIFDDQFSVERPDGSNFTLKIRSTKLEDSAMYFCASKRLTDTQYFGPGTRLTVL.

The rearrangement links TRBV12-3 or TRBV12-4 to TRBJ2-3, with D possibly matching TRBD1 (6 bases). The CDR3 is 12 amino acids. Trimming took off 8 bases at V and 6 bases at J, with 12 bases between the two ends. CDR3 sequence (DNA): TGTGCCAGCGGGGGCCTTGGGGATACGCAGTATTTT. Residues: CASGGLGDTQYF.

The chain links TRBV24-1 to TRBJ1-2; possibly TRBD1 for D (5 bases). This CDR3 comprises 15 residues. Germline values: CDR1 KGHDR, CDR2 SFDVKD. V was pared by 4 bases and J by 0 bases, with 11 bases between. CDR3 region: CATSEGDRPNYGYTF. CDR3 nucleotide sequence: TGTGCCACCAGTGAAGGCGACAGACCTAACTATGGCTACACCTTC.

This clonotype was found many times. The V gene is TRBV12-3 or TRBV12-4, the J gene TRBJ2-1, with 8 bases identical to TRBD2. The CDR3 is made up of 15 amino acids. Trimming took 6 bases from V and 7 from J; bases not matched to a gene: 11. CDR3 bases: TGTGCCAGCAGCCCCCCCGGGGGGGAGGGAAATGAGCAGTTCTTC. This gives the protein CASSPPGGEGNEQFF.

The CDR3 coding sequence is TGCGCCAGCAGCCAATCCGGGACTAGCCAAAAGGAGGAGCAGTTCTTC. It translates to CASSQSGTSQKEEQFF. This chain uses TRBV5-1 with TRBJ2-1, with TRBD2 matching 9 bases. Germline CDR1 reads SGHRS; CDR2 reads YFSETQ. The length of the CDR3 is 16 residues. With V trimmed by 4 bases and J by 10 bases, 15 bases remained unmatched.

This clonotype appeared a few times. The V call is TRBV12-3 or TRBV12-4, the J call TRBJ2-5; 9 nucleotides agree with TRBD2. The CDR3 runs to 16 residues. Trimming at V came to 3 bases and at J to 4 bases, leaving 9 bases not matched to a gene. The DNA of the CDR3 is TGTGCCAGCAGTTTCCCTGCGCGGGGGGGCCCAGAGACCCAGTACTTC. Translating it yields CASSFPARGGPETQYF.

The chain recombines TRBV5-4 with TRBJ2-3; 7 positions match TRBD1. Germline V gives CDR1 SGHNT, CDR2 YYREEE (reference sequence). The V segment lost 4 bases and the J segment 5 bases; nucleotides outside the gene matches: 1. This CDR3 contains 12 residues. The CDR3 loop is CASSTGVDTQYF. CDR3 coding DNA: TGTGCCAGCAGCACAGGGGTAGATACGCAGTATTTT.

This clonotype came up a few times. The genes are TRBV21-1 and TRBJ2-3. TRBV21-1 is annotated as a pseudogene. This CDR3 has 14 residues. In DNA, the CDR3 is TGTGCCAGCAGCAAAGGTGGGGACACGGATACGCAGTATTTT. This codes for CASSKGGDTDTQYF.

The chain combines TRBV12-3 or TRBV12-4 with TRBJ2-2, with 7 bases matching TRBD2. V lost 6 bases, J lost 3 bases, and 7 bases stayed unmatched. This CDR3 region has 15 residues. CDR3 sequence (DNA): TGTGCCAGCAGCCCCGTGGGAGGGTACACCGGGGAGCTGTTTTTT. Its translation is CASSPVGGYTGELFF.

The chain combines TRBV20-1 with TRBJ2-3, with 7 nucleotides matching TRBD2. The CDR3 sequence is 17 residues long. With V trimmed by 4 bases and J by 2 bases, 15 bases remained unmatched. Germline CDR1 and CDR2: DFQATT and SNEGSKA (reference sequence). The CDR3 DNA is TGCAGTGCTACCTCAGTCTACCCCGGGACTAACACAGATACGCAGTATTTT. Residues: CSATSVYPGTNTDTQYF.

This rearrangement joins TRBV20-1 to TRBJ2-7; D is tentatively TRBD1 or TRBD2 (5 bases each). The CDR3 is 15 residues long. Trimming pared 2 bases from V and 0 bases from J, leaving 14 bases between. Germline CDR1 is DFQATT and CDR2 is SNEGSKA (reference sequence). CDR3 DNA: TGCAGTGCTAGAACTGGGTACGGGGCCTCCTACGAGCAGTACTTC. Its protein is CSARTGYGASYEQYF.

The V gene is TRBV6-1, the J gene TRBJ2-6; D may match TRBD1 or TRBD2 (5 bases each). The germline gives CDR1 MNHNS, CDR2 SASEGT. The CDR3 has 15 residues. The ends were cut back, 7 bases at V and 2 bases at J, with 12 bases in the middle. The CDR3 DNA is TGTGCCAGCACCATGGGGGTACCTGGGGCCAACGTCCTGACTTTC. Translating it yields CASTMGVPGANVLTF.

There are a few counts of this clonotype. The chain links TRBV7-9 to TRBJ2-7; D uncertain. The CDR3 has 10 amino acids. V was clipped by 5 bases and J by 5 bases, with 4 bases between them. In germline, CDR1 is SEHNR, CDR2 FQNEAQ (reference sequence). The CDR3 DNA is TGTGCCAGCAGCGCCAACGAGCAGTACTTC. It is translated as CASSANEQYF.

This chain links TRBV20-1 with TRBJ2-3, with TRBD2 as a possible D gene (5 bases). The germline CDR1 and CDR2 sequences are DFQATT and SNEGSKA (reference sequence). The CDR3 sequence is 17 residues long. V shed 0 bases and J shed 4 bases, with 20 bases lying between them. CDR3 sequence (DNA): TGCAGTGCTAGAGACCCGGGCCAGGAGGTCCCCCCAGATACGCAGTATTTT. Translating gives CSARDPGQEVPPDTQYF.

The chain couples TRBV12-3 or TRBV12-4 to TRBJ1-2, with a tentative D call TRBD1 (5 bases). Between the trimmed V and J ends, which lost 4 bases and 5 bases, there was a span of 8 bases. The CDR3 extends over 12 amino acids. The CDR3 here is CASSYRQYGYTF. The CDR3 coding sequence is TGTGCCAGCAGTTATCGACAGTATGGCTACACCTTC.

The V call is TRBV6-1, the J call TRBJ2-1; TRBD1 aligns across 8 bases. CDR3 size: 13 residues. V lost 8 bases, J lost 7 bases, and 7 bases stayed unmatched. Germline loops: CDR1 MNHNS, CDR2 SASEGT. DNA for the CDR3: TGTGCCAGCTTGCCAGGGGGCTATAATGAGCAGTTCTTC. Its protein is CASLPGGYNEQFF.

The rearrangement links TRBV5-6 to TRBJ1-1; D remains unclear. This CDR3 region has 14 residues. Germline CDR1 reads SGHDT; CDR2 reads YYEEEE. V was pared by 4 bases and J by 8 bases, with 18 bases between. CDR3 amino acids: CASSPFPGPSEAFF. The CDR3 DNA reads as TGTGCCAGCAGCCCCTTCCCCGGACCCTCGGAAGCTTTCTTT.

The V call is TRBV7-8, the J call TRBJ2-6; 9 nucleotides line up with TRBD2. Looked up from germline, CDR1 is SGHVS and CDR2 is FQNEAQ. V dropped 5 bases and J dropped 1; count of bases not matched to a gene: 9. This CDR3 spans 18 amino acids. CDR3 amino acids: CASSLTSGSISGANVLTF. Here the CDR3 DNA reads TGTGCCAGCAGCCTTACTAGCGGGTCCATATCTGGGGCCAACGTCCTGACTTTC.

This rearrangement joins TRBV27 to TRBJ2-6; D not certain. The CDR3 is 16 amino acids. Germline V lookup: CDR1 MNHEY, CDR2 SMNVEV (reference sequence). Trimming removed 3 bases at V and 0 bases at J, with 9 bases between. The CDR3 sequence is CASSLSGYSGANVLTF. The CDR3 DNA reads as TGTGCCAGCAGTTTGTCAGGTTACTCTGGGGCCAACGTCCTGACTTTC. Supplemented by reference TRBV27 and TRBJ2-6, the full variable domain reads EAQVTQNPRYLITVTGKKLTVTCSQNMNHEYMSWYRQDPGLGLRQIYYSMNVEVTDKGDVPEGYKVSRKEKRNFPLILESPSPNQTSLYFCASSLSGYSGANVLTFGAGSRLTVL.

The V call is TRBV5-1, the J call TRBJ2-1; perhaps TRBD2 as D (7 bases). V dropped 0 bases and J dropped 4 bases, with 23 bases sitting between them. The CDR3 sequence is 19 residues long. CDR1 is SGHRS, CDR2 YFSETQ, per germline. CDR3: CASSLAPGSARGGYNEQFF. Written as DNA, the CDR3 is TGCGCCAGCAGCTTGGCTCCCGGGTCGGCGAGGGGGGGGTACAATGAGCAGTTCTTC. Full variable domain (remainder filled in from reference TRBV5-1 and TRBJ2-1): KAGVTQTPRYLIKTRGQQVTLSCSPISGHRSVSWYQQTPGQGLQFLFEYFSETQRNKGNFPGRFSGRQFSNSRSEMNVSTLELGDSALYLCASSLAPGSARGGYNEQFFGPGTRLTVL.

The rearrangement uses TRBV7-9 and TRBJ1-2, with D perhaps matching TRBD1 (5 bases). CDR1 is SEHNR, CDR2 FQNEAQ, per germline (reference sequence). This CDR3 is 14 amino acids long. Trimming removed 10 bases from V and 6 bases from J, with 21 bases in between. CDR3 sequence (DNA): TGTGCCATTCGCTTGGAGGGGAAATTGAATGGCTACACCTTC. Amino acid sequence: CAIRLEGKLNGYTF.

This clonotype was observed a handful of times. The chain joins TRBV7-9 to TRBJ2-1, with 10 bases lining up with TRBD2. The ends lost 1 base at V and 8 bases at J; junction bases unmatched: 5. The CDR3 runs to 15 residues. The germline gives CDR1 SEHNR, CDR2 FQNEAQ (reference sequence). CDR3 loop: CASSLGAGGPHEQFF. CDR3 nucleotides: TGTGCCAGCAGCTTAGGAGCGGGAGGGCCACATGAGCAGTTCTTC.

This clonotype was picked up many times. The chain carries TRBV5-1 and TRBJ2-1; D is unclear. The CDR3 runs to 14 residues. V dropped 1 base and J dropped 7 bases, with 12 bases sitting between them. CDR1 and CDR2 (germline): SGHRS, YFSETQ. The DNA for the CDR3 is TGCGCCAGCAGCTTGAAGCTGGCCGTAAATGAGCAGTTCTTC. As protein: CASSLKLAVNEQFF.

The rearrangement uses TRBV18 and TRBJ2-2; 12 nucleotides align to TRBD1. The V and J ends lost 5 bases and 0 bases, in that order; junction bases with no gene match: 10. The CDR3 spans 19 residues. Germline lookup yields CDR1 KGHSH and CDR2 LQKENI. CDR3 sequence (DNA): TGTGCCAGCTCATCAAAAGGGACAGGGGGCGCTTCGAACACCGGGGAGCTGTTTTTT. This codes for CASSSKGTGGASNTGELFF.

The table lists this clonotype with a count of one. The CDR3 DNA sequence: TGTGCCAGCAGTGAAGCGCTTCCCACTAGCGGGGGGCTCTACAATGAGCAGTTCTTC. Translation gives CASSEALPTSGGLYNEQFF. The chain is built from TRBV2 and TRBJ2-1, with 12 bases aligning to TRBD2. Germline V gene sequence: CDR1 SNHLY, CDR2 FYNNEI. Unmatched junction bases numbered 9, after V lost 0 bases and J lost 3 bases. The CDR3 has 19 amino acids.

In this sample, this clonotype turned up a few times. V and J are TRBV20-1 and TRBJ2-2; the D gene could be TRBD1 or TRBD2 (5 bases each). CDR1 DFQATT and CDR2 SNEGSKA come from the germline V gene (reference sequence). The CDR3 consists of 17 residues. The V and J ends lost 1 base and 7 bases respectively, with 22 bases between them. This chain's CDR3 is CSARVDRGSRLVGELFF. The CDR3, as DNA: TGCAGTGCTAGAGTCGACAGAGGGAGCCGTCTGGTCGGGGAGCTGTTTTTT.

The chain joins TRBV12-5 to TRBJ2-1; D tentatively reads TRBD1 or TRBD2 (6 bases each). The CDR3 spans 11 residues. From germline, CDR1 is LGHNT and CDR2 FRNRAP. V lost 4 bases and J lost 10, with 8 bases in between. Here the CDR3 DNA reads TGTGCTAGTGGTTGGGGGGCAGAGCAGTTCTTC. Residues: CASGWGAEQFF.

The V and J genes are TRBV5-1 and TRBJ2-2, with D perhaps being TRBD1 or TRBD2 (5 bases each). In germline, CDR1 is SGHRS, CDR2 YFSETQ. CDR3 size: 15 residues. The ends were cut back, 0 bases at V and 3 bases at J, with 9 bases in the middle. Here the CDR3 DNA reads TGCGCCAGCAGCTTGGAGGGACGGGACACCGGGGAGCTGTTTTTT. It specifies CASSLEGRDTGELFF.

V and J are TRBV5-1 and TRBJ2-1; 10 nucleotides align to TRBD1. The CDR3 loop spans 15 amino acids. The trim removed 3 bases at V and 8 bases at J, leaving 8 bases unmatched. Germline values: CDR1 SGHRS, CDR2 YFSETQ. The CDR3 nucleotides are TGCGCCAGCAGCTCAGGGACAGGGGTACCGTATGAGCAGTTCTTC. Translating gives CASSSGTGVPYEQFF.